This T cell receptor (beta chain) originates from a study of cytomegalovirus exposure and HLA in healthy donors. Study outcomes and limitations: There were 150 or so TCR beta chains listed as cytomegalovirus-associated.

It was with 60 Vbeta and 13 Jbeta primers that the PCR ran. Sequenced by immunoSEQ multiplex PCR; TCRdb stores in-frame clones only, minus some. The table has approximately 180,000 clones, 81% seen once. The CDR3 has 13 residues. Germline V CDR1 and CDR2: MNHEY, SVGAGI. V was shortened by 7 bases and J by 2 bases, with 11 bases between the two germline ends. To note about this clone: As yet, its antigen is unknown.

Input material: PBMCs. This TCR derives from a man younger than 35 in good health and CMV-seronegative. This chain links TRBV6-5 with TRBJ1-2; TRBD1 is a possible D gene (6 bases). CDR3 loop: CASTKTGNYGYTF. CDR3 coding DNA: TGTGCCAGCACCAAAACAGGGAACTATGGCTACACCTTC.